These 2 T cell receptor beta chains were sequenced from one sample in a study of early T cells in non-severe SARS-CoV-2 infection. TCRdb called the 5' RACE reads again in MiXCR, with one record for every CDR3 protein. The sample holds around 83,000 distinct CDR3 sequences, around 9.3% seen once. The sequencing used whole blood, collected at baseline. All receptors derive from an adult who was a healthcare worker with PCR-confirmed SARS-CoV-2 infection or an uninfected control (not recorded which).

About this clonotype itself: An end of the junction does not agree with germline; a read error may underlie this. The chain recombines TRBV28 with TRBJ1-3, with D hard to call. Germline loops: CDR1 MDHEN, CDR2 SYDVKM. The CDR3 runs 14 residues. The CDR3 is CASSLQRAGNNIYF. The CDR3, as DNA: TGTGCCAGCAGCCTACAAAGGGCTGGAAACAACATATATTTT.

This clonotype was seen more than once but under ten times. The rearrangement uses TRBV7-3 and TRBJ2-2; 9 bases are a match to TRBD2. V lost 3 bases, J lost 3 bases, and 5 bases stayed unmatched. The CDR3 loop spans 16 amino acids. Germline loops: CDR1 SGHTA, CDR2 FQGTGA. In DNA, the CDR3 is TGTGCCAGCAGCTTGGCGGGAGGGCAGTACACCGGGGAGCTGTTTTTT. Its translation is CASSLAGGQYTGELFF. The full variable domain, its missing parts supplied by reference TRBV7-3 and TRBJ2-2, is GAGVSQTPSNKVTEKGKYVELRCDPISGHTALYWYRQSLGQGPEFLIYFQGTGAADDSGLPNDRFFAVRPEGSVSTLKIQRTERGDSAVYLCASSLAGGQYTGELFFGEGSRLTVL.